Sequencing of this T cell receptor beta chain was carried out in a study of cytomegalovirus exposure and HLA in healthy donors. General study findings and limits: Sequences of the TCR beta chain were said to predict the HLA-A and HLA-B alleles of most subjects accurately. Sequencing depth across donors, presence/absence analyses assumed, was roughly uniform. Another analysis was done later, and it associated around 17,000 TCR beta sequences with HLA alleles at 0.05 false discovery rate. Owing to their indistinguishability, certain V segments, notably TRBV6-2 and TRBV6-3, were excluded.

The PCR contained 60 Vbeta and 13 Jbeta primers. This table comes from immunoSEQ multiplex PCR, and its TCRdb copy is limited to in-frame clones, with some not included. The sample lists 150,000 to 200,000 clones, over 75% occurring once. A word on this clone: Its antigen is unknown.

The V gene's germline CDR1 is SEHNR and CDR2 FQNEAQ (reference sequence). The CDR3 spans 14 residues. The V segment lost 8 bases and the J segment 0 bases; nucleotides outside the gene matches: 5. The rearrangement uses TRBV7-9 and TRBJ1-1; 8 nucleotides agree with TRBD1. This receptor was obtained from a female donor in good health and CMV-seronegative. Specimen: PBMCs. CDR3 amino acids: CASGPDRVNTEAFF. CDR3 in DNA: TGTGCCAGCGGCCCGGACAGGGTGAACACTGAAGCTTTCTTT.